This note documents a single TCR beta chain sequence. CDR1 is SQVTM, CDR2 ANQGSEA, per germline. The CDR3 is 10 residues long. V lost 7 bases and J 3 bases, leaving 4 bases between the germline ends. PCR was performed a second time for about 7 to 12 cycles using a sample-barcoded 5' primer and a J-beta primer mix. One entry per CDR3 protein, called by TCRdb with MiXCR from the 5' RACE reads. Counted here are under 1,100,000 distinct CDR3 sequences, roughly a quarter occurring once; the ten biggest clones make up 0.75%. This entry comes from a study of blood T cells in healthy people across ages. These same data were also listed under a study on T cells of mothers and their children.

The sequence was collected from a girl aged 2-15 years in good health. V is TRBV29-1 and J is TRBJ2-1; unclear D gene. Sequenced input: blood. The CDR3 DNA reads TGCAGCGCCGTCTACAATGAGCAGTTCTTC. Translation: CSAVYNEQFF.